This T cell receptor beta chain was sequenced in a study of identical twins. Broader study findings: Its conclusions, products of cross-sectional statistical analysis, did not come from following the same donors.

This clonotype was detected ten times or more. Its antigen remains unknown. Template switching added a universal primer site, and cDNA bore unique molecular identifiers. TCRdb reprocessed the 5' RACE reads via MiXCR and lists one record per CDR3 protein. The sample lists 450,000 to 650,000 distinct CDR3 sequences; about 15% were seen once. Every donor was a healthy Caucasian. The CDR3 is 16 residues long. V gave up 3 bases and J gave up 7 bases, with 18 bases separating them. These data also featured in a second study, about yellow fever vaccine responses in identical twins.

V is TRBV12-3 or TRBV12-4 and J is TRBJ1-4, with TRBD1 as a possible D gene (6 bases). Sample: CD4+ T cells sorted from blood. The receptor comes from a woman younger than 35 in good health. The CDR3 DNA sequence: TGTGCCAGCAGTTTCGGGGGCAGGGCCGGAGGTGAAAAACTGTTTTTT. This gives the protein CASSFGGRAGGEKLFF.